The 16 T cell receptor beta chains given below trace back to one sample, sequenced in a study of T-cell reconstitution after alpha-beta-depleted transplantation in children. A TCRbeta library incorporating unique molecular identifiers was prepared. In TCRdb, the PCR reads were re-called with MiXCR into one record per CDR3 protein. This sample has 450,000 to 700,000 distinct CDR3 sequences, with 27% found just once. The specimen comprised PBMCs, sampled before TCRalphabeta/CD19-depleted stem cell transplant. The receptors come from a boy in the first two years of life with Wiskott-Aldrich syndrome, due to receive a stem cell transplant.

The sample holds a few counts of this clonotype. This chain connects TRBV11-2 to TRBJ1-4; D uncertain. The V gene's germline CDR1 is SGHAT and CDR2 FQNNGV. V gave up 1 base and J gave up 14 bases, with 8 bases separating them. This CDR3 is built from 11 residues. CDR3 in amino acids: CASSLGGYLFF. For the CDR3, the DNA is TGTGCCAGCAGCTTAGGAGGGTACCTGTTTTTT.

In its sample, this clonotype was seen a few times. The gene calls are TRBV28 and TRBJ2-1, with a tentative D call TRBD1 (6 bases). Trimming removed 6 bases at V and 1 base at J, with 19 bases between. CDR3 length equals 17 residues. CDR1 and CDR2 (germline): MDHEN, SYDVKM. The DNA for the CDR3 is TGTGCCAGCAGCGATTACAGGGTAGTCTCATCCTACAATGAGCAGTTCTTC. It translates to CASSDYRVVSSYNEQFF.

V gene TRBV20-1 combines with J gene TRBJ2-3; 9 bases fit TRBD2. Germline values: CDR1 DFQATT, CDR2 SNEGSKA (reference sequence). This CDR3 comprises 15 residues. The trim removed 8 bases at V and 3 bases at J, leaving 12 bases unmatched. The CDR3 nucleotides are TGCAGTTCCAGCCCATTAGCGGGAGTTACAGATACGCAGTATTTT. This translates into CSSSPLAGVTDTQYF.

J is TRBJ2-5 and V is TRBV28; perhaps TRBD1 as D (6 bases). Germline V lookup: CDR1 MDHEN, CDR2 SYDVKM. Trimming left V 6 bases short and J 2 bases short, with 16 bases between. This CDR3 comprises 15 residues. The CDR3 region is CASRRQAPPQETQYF. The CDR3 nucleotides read TGTGCCAGCAGAAGACAGGCCCCCCCTCAAGAGACCCAGTACTTC. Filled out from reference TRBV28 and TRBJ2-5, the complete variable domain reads DVKVTQSSRYLVKRTGEKVFLECVQDMDHENMFWYRQDPGLGLRLIYFSYDVKMKEKGDIPEGYSVSREKKERFSLILESASTNQTSMYLCASRRQAPPQETQYFGPGTRLLVL.

CDR3 sequence: CSARDNPGQLHYGYTF. The CDR3 DNA is TGCAGTGCTAGAGATAATCCGGGACAGCTCCACTATGGCTACACCTTC. V usage is TRBV20-1 and J usage is TRBJ1-2; 7 bases fit TRBD1. This CDR3 has 16 amino acids. CDR1 and CDR2 (germline): DFQATT, SNEGSKA (reference sequence). Trimming took 0 bases from V and 3 from J; bases not matched to a gene: 10.

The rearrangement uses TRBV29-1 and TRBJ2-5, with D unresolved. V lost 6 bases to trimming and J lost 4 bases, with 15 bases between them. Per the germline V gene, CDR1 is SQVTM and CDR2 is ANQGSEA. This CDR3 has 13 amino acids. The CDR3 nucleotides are TGCAGCGTCCCTTCGGGTGGGCGAGAGACCCAGTACTTC. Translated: CSVPSGGRETQYF.

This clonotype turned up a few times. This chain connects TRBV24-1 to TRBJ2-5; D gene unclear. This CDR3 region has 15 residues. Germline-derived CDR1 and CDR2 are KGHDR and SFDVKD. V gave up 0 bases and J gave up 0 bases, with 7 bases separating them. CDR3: CATSDLEPNQETQYF. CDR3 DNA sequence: TGTGCCACCAGTGATTTGGAGCCTAACCAAGAGACCCAGTACTTC.

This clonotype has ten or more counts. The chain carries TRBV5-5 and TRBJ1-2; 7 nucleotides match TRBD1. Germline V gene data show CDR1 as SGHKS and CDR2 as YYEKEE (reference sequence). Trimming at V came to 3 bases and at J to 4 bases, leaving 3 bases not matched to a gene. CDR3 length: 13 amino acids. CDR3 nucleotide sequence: TGTGCCAGCAGCTCGGGACAGCTCTATGGCTACACCTTC. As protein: CASSSGQLYGYTF.

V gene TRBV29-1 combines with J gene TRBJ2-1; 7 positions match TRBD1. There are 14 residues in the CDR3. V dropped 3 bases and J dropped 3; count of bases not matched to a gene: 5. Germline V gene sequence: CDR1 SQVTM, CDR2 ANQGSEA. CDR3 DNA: TGCAGCGTTGAGAACAGGGGATTCTACAATGAGCAGTTCTTC. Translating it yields CSVENRGFYNEQFF.

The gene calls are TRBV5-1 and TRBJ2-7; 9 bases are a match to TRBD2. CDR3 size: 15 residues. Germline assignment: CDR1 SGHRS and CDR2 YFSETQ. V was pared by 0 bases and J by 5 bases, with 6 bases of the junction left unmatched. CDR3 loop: CASSLAASGNHEQYF. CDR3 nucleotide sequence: TGCGCCAGCAGCTTGGCGGCTAGCGGGAACCACGAGCAGTACTTC.

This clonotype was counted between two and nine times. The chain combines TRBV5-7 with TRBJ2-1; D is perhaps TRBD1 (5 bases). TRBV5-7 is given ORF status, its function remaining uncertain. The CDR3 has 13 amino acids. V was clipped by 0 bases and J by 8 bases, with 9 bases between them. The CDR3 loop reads CASSLARVDEQFF. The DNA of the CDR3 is TGTGCCAGCAGCTTGGCCAGGGTGGATGAGCAGTTCTTC.

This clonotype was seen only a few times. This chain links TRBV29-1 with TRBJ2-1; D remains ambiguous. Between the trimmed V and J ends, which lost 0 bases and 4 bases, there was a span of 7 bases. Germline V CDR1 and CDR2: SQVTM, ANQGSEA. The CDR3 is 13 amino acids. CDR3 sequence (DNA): TGCAGCGTTGAAGAAGTCGGATACAATGAGCAGTTCTTC. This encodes CSVEEVGYNEQFF.

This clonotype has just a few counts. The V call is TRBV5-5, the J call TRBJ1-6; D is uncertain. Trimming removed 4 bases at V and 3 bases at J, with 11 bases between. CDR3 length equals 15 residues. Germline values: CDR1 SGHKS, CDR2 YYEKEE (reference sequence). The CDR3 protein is CASSPGNLYNSPLHF. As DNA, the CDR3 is TGTGCCAGCAGCCCGGGTAACCTCTATAATTCACCCCTCCACTTT.

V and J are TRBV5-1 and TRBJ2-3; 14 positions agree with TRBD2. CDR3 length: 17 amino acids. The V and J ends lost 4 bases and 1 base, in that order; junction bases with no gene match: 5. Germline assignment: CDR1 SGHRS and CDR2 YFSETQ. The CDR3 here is CASSPGLAGDGTDTQYF. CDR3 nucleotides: TGCGCCAGCAGCCCGGGACTAGCGGGAGATGGCACAGATACGCAGTATTTT.

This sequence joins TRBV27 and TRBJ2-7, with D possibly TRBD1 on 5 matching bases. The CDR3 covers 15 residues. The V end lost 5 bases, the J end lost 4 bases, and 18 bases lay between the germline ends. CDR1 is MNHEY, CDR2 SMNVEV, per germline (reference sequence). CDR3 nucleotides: TGTGCCAGCAGTCCCGAACAGGAAGGTGTGTACGAGCAGTACTTC. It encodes CASSPEQEGVYEQYF.

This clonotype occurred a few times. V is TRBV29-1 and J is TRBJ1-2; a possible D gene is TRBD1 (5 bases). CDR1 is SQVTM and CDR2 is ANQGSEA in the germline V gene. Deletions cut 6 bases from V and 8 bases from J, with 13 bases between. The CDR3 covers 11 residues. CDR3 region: CSVGTLGGYTF. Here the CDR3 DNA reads TGCAGCGTAGGGACGTTGGGCGGCTACACCTTC.